This T cell receptor beta chain was retrieved from a study of spatial heterogeneity in lung cancer. Overall study: The library had UMIs, and each TCR and UMI pair averaged more than ten raw reads.

For this clonotype: Antigen: not known.

As to time point: sample taken at primary tumor resection. Without sorting, whole RNA was sequenced from tumor, nontumor lung or frozen PBMC. Donors were roughly 70 untreated early-stage non-small cell lung cancer patients. Study-wide points: Ubiquitous expanded tumor TCRs appeared in blood more at resection than follow-up.

On each TCR cDNA molecule, a unique molecular identifier was present. MiXCR, applied by TCRdb to the 5' RACE reads, yields one record per CDR3 protein. This table holds 89,000 or so distinct CDR3 sequences, approximately 20% found once. The V and J ends lost 4 bases and 6 bases respectively, with 10 bases between them. The CDR3 length is 11 residues. Per the germline V gene, CDR1 is SQVTM and CDR2 is ANQGSEA. The receptor's source is a male donor with early-stage non-small cell lung cancer. The V gene is TRBV29-1, the J gene TRBJ2-7, with a weak D call TRBD2 (6 bases). This specimen was PBMCs, taken at surgery. The CDR3 sequence is CSVGAGFEQYF. Here the CDR3 DNA reads TGCAGCGTTGGGGCGGGGTTCGAGCAGTACTTC.